This TCR beta chain is from a study of T cells in Graves' hyperthyroidism and ophthalmopathy. Amplification targeted TCR beta CDR3 regions from RNA transcripts. The HTBI set primed first-round TCR CDR3 RT-PCR. TCRdb re-called the multiplex PCR reads with MiXCR, one entry per CDR3 protein. The sample records about 570,000 distinct CDR3 sequences, about half being singletons. General study points: In validation, the model predicted ophthalmopathy. These predictions came a median approximately 5.9 months before onset.

This clonotype has just one count. The target antigen is unknown. The sequenced sample consisted of peripheral blood or thyroid tissue (not recorded which). The clonotype originates from an adult woman with Graves' disease, either hyperthyroidism or ophthalmopathy (not recorded which).

The CDR3: CASSLQDSYGYTF. For the CDR3, the DNA is TGTGCCAGCAGCTTACAGGACAGCTATGGCTACACCTTC. The V and J genes are TRBV7-2 and TRBJ1-2, with TRBD1 as a possible D gene (6 bases). Trimming took off 2 bases at V and 4 bases at J, with 8 bases between the two ends. The V gene's germline CDR1 is SGHTA and CDR2 FQGNSA. This CDR3 contains 13 residues.